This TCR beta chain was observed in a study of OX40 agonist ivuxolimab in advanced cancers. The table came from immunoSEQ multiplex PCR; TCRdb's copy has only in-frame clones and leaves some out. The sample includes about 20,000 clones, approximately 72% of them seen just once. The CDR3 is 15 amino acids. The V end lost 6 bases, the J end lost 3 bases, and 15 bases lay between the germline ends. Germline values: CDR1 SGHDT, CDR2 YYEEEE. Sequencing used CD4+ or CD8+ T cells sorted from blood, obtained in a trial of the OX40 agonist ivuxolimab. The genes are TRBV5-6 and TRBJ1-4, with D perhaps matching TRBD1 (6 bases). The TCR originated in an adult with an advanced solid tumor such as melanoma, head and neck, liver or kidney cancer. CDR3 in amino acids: CASNDQGTANEKLFF. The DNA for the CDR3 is TGTGCCAGCAACGATCAGGGGACGGCTAATGAAAAACTGTTTTTT.